A single sample gave rise to the 26 T cell receptor beta chains below, sequenced in a study of shared clonotypes between healthy human individuals. Profiling relied on immunoSEQ multiplex PCR, and the TCRdb table lists in-frame clones only, not all of them. The repertoire holds about 2.4 million clones, with over 85% as singletons. Sequencing input: naive CD4+ T cells from PBMCs. As to subset: CD45RA+ positively selected. Receptors originate from a young man in good health. Some clones in this sample may be carry-over from other donors' samples.

This chain joins TRBV28 and TRBJ2-1, with TRBD2 matching 9 bases. The V gene end was trimmed by 6 bases and the J gene end by 12 bases; junction bases not matched to a gene: 21. This CDR3 has 17 residues. CDR1 and CDR2 (germline): MDHEN, SYDVKM. CDR3 nucleotide sequence: TGTGCCAGCAGACCCCCAGGTGGTAGCGGGAGAGGGGCGTGGCAGTTCTTC. As protein: CASRPPGGSGRGAWQFF.

The chain recombines TRBV19 with TRBJ1-2; TRBD1 aligns across 8 bases. V trimming: 3 bases; J trimming: 8 bases; junction bases outside the gene matches: 11. Germline lookup yields CDR1 LNHDA and CDR2 SQIVND (reference sequence). This CDR3 has 15 residues. The CDR3 sequence is CASSIFSGGERGYTF. The CDR3 coding sequence is TGTGCCAGTAGTATTTTCTCAGGGGGCGAGAGGGGCTACACCTTC. Full variable domain (outside the CDR3, taken from reference TRBV19 and TRBJ1-2): DGGITQSPKYLFRKEGQNVTLSCEQNLNHDAMYWYRQDPGQGLRLIYYSQIVNDFQKGDIAEGYSVSREKKESFPLTVTSAQKNPTAFYLCASSIFSGGERGYTFGSGTRLTVV.

This sequence joins TRBV9 and TRBJ2-5; D perhaps matches TRBD2 (6 bases). The germline CDR1 and CDR2 sequences are SGDLS and YYNGEE. Deletions cut 3 bases from V and 4 bases from J, with 19 bases between. The CDR3 covers 16 residues. DNA of the CDR3: TGTGCCAGCAGCGCCACCGGGACTCCCTCAGTAGAGACCCAGTACTTC. Translated, it gives CASSATGTPSVETQYF.

Concerning this clone: This sample also contains other DNA sequences that code for the same CDR3. This CDR3 reads CASSPPGSSYNEQFF. CDR3 DNA sequence: TGTGCCAGCAGCCCCCCAGGGAGCTCCTACAATGAGCAGTTCTTC. V and J are TRBV28 and TRBJ2-1; D is possibly TRBD1 or TRBD2 (5 bases each). Germline CDR1 MDHEN, CDR2 SYDVKM. This CDR3 region has 15 residues. V lost 6 bases to trimming and J lost 0 bases, with 12 bases between them.

Only one count was recorded for this clone. The chain combines TRBV2 with TRBJ2-1, with D unclear. CDR3 length: 15 residues. Trimming left V 3 bases short and J 1 base short, with 10 bases between. Germline V gene sequence: CDR1 SNHLY, CDR2 FYNNEI. CDR3 loop: CASSDSPISYNEQFF. Written as DNA, the CDR3 is TGTGCCAGCAGTGACAGCCCGATTTCCTACAATGAGCAGTTCTTC. Complete variable domain (other parts from reference TRBV2 and TRBJ2-1): EPEVTQTPSHQVTQMGQEVILRCVPISNHLYFYWYRQILGQKVEFLVSFYNNEISEKSEIFDDQFSVERPDGSNFTLKIRSTKLEDSAMYFCASSDSPISYNEQFFGPGTRLTVL.

Only one count was recorded for this clone. The rearrangement links TRBV28 to TRBJ2-2, with D perhaps TRBD2 (5 bases). V was trimmed by 2 bases and J by 5 bases, leaving 18 bases between them. The CDR3 runs to 17 residues. Germline CDR1 reads MDHEN; CDR2 reads SYDVKM. CDR3 sequence (DNA): TGTGCCAGCAGTTTAGAGGACTCACGGACTGGGACCGGGGAGCTGTTTTTT. It yields the protein CASSLEDSRTGTGELFF.

The chain uses TRBV19 and TRBJ1-4; possibly TRBD1 for D (6 bases). CDR1 and CDR2 from the germline V gene are LNHDA and SQIVND (reference sequence). Trimming pared 8 bases from V and 4 bases from J, leaving 11 bases between. The CDR3 has 13 residues. Written as DNA, the CDR3 is TGTGCCAGTTCAGGGGTCGGTAATGAAAAACTGTTTTTT. This translates into CASSGVGNEKLFF.

V usage is TRBV29-1 and J usage is TRBJ2-1; D uncertain. Germline V CDR1 and CDR2: SQVTM, ANQGSEA. The CDR3 has 12 amino acids. The V gene lost 2 bases and the J gene lost 5 bases, with 7 bases spanning the gap. CDR3 sequence: CSVEIWNNEQFF. CDR3 bases: TGCAGCGTTGAAATCTGGAACAATGAGCAGTTCTTC.

Only one count was recorded for this clone. This rearrangement joins TRBV10-1 to TRBJ2-1; D is possibly TRBD1 or TRBD2 (5 bases each). The V gene lost 2 bases and the J gene lost 10 bases, with 9 bases spanning the gap. The CDR3 covers 12 residues. The germline V gene has CDR1 WNHNN and CDR2 SYGVQD (reference sequence). The DNA of the CDR3 is TGCGCCAGCAGTGAGGGGGGAAAGGAGCAGTTCTTC. It specifies CASSEGGKEQFF.

The gene calls are TRBV18 and TRBJ1-2, with D possibly TRBD1 on 5 matching bases. The CDR3 contains 14 residues. CDR1 KGHSH and CDR2 LQKENI come from the germline V gene. V dropped 3 bases and J dropped 6 bases, with 14 bases sitting between them. The CDR3 nucleotides are TGTGCCAGCTCACCCACCGTTGGGGCCGATGGCTACACCTTC. Its translation is CASSPTVGADGYTF.

This chain uses TRBV5-4 with TRBJ2-1; TRBD2 is a possible D gene (5 bases). This CDR3 contains 11 residues. Trimming left V 10 bases short and J 5 bases short, with 10 bases between. Looked up from germline, CDR1 is SGHNT and CDR2 is YYREEE (reference sequence). The DNA for the CDR3 is TGTGCCTACGGGGTCAACAATGAGCAGTTCTTC. Its translation: CAYGVNNEQFF.

This rearrangement joins TRBV15 to TRBJ1-3; a possible D gene is TRBD1 (5 bases). The CDR3 has 17 amino acids. Germline V gene sequence: CDR1 LNHNV, CDR2 YYDKDF (reference sequence). Between the trimmed V and J ends, which lost 1 base and 0 bases, there was a span of 13 bases. The CDR3 DNA reads TGTGCCACCAGCAGAGGTCGTACGGGGGTCTCTGGAAACACCATATATTTT. This encodes CATSRGRTGVSGNTIYF.

The rearrangement joins TRBV7-3 to TRBJ1-3, with unresolved D. The CDR3 length is 14 residues. Germline CDR1 is SGHTA and CDR2 is FQGTGA. V lost 0 bases and J lost 3, with 6 bases in between. This CDR3 reads CASSLTASGNTIYF. CDR3 nucleotides: TGTGCCAGCAGCTTAACCGCCAGTGGAAACACCATATATTTT.

This clone was recorded only once. This chain links TRBV28 with TRBJ2-1, with D perhaps matching TRBD1 (7 bases). Trimming removed 8 bases at V and 7 bases at J, with 12 bases between. The CDR3 has 12 residues. Germline V lookup: CDR1 MDHEN, CDR2 SYDVKM. CDR3 in amino acids: CASAQGRNEQFF. In DNA, the CDR3 is TGTGCCAGCGCACAGGGGAGGAATGAGCAGTTCTTC.

This clone was seen just once. The CDR3: CASSVLGTGPGEQYF. CDR3 bases: TGTGCCAGCAGCGTTTTAGGGACAGGGCCTGGAGAGCAGTACTTC. The chain couples TRBV9 to TRBJ2-7, with 9 bases that match TRBD1. CDR3 size: 15 residues. After removal of 2 bases from V and 7 bases from J, the junction contained 10 bases not matched to a gene. Germline assignment: CDR1 SGDLS and CDR2 YYNGEE. Full variable domain (missing parts from reference TRBV9 and TRBJ2-7): DSGVTQTPKHLITATGQRVTLRCSPRSGDLSVYWYQQSLDQGLQFLIQYYNGEERAKGNILERFSAQQFPDLHSELNLSSLELGDSALYFCASSVLGTGPGEQYFGPGTRLTVT.

J is TRBJ1-6 and V is TRBV28, with TRBD1 matching over 10 bases. The germline CDR1 and CDR2 sequences are MDHEN and SYDVKM. The length of the CDR3 is 14 residues. The V segment lost 10 bases and the J segment 7 bases; nucleotides outside the gene matches: 7. The CDR3 spells CANRRGQGNSPLHF. CDR3 bases: TGTGCCAACAGGAGGGGACAGGGGAATTCACCCCTCCACTTT.

The chain links TRBV19 to TRBJ1-4; the match to TRBD1 covers 7 bases. Germline lookup yields CDR1 LNHDA and CDR2 SQIVND (reference sequence). V lost 4 bases, J lost 5 bases, and 10 bases stayed unmatched. The CDR3 totals 16 residues. The CDR3 region has the DNA TGTGCCAGTAGTAACCCAGGGGGTCCTACCAATGAAAAACTGTTTTTT. This sequence encodes CASSNPGGPTNEKLFF.

V is TRBV28 and J is TRBJ2-7; 7 positions agree with TRBD2. Germline-derived CDR1 and CDR2 are MDHEN and SYDVKM. CDR3 size: 14 residues. V shed 2 bases, J shed 3 bases, and the junction held 4 bases outside the gene matches. In DNA form, the CDR3 reads TGTGCCAGCAGTTTAGCTAGCGGAGTCTACGAGCAGTACTTC. Translated: CASSLASGVYEQYF.

This chain joins TRBV7-3 and TRBJ2-3, with TRBD2 as a possible D gene (5 bases). The CDR3 is 14 amino acids. Trimming removed 4 bases from V and 4 bases from J, with 12 bases in between. Germline V gene lookup returns CDR1 SGHTA and CDR2 FQGTGA. DNA of the CDR3: TGTGCCAGCAGCTCCGCGGCCGGGGCAGATACGCAGTATTTT. Translation: CASSSAAGADTQYF.

Concerning this clone itself: The same CDR3 arises from other DNA sequences in this sample as well. The chain carries TRBV7-2 and TRBJ1-1, with D unclear. The CDR3 runs to 13 residues. Germline assignment: CDR1 SGHTA and CDR2 FQGNSA. Deletions cut 0 bases from V and 8 bases from J, with 10 bases between. CDR3 in amino acids: CASSLAERVEAFF. The CDR3 nucleotides are TGTGCCAGCAGCTTAGCTGAACGGGTGGAAGCTTTCTTT.

V gene TRBV2 combines with J gene TRBJ1-5; 7 nucleotides agree with TRBD1. Germline CDR1 is SNHLY and CDR2 is FYNNEI. J gave up 4 bases and V 10 bases, and 7 bases lay outside the gene matches. This CDR3 contains 13 residues. CDR3 in amino acids: CATGTERNQPQHF. The CDR3 DNA follows: TGTGCCACCGGGACAGAGCGTAATCAGCCCCAGCATTTT.

The chain joins TRBV10-3 to TRBJ2-2; D gene ambiguous. There are 11 residues in the CDR3. CDR1 ENHRY and CDR2 SYGVKD come from the germline V gene. V was pared by 7 bases and J by 8 bases, with 8 bases between. The CDR3 sequence is CAINVEGELFF. DNA for the CDR3: TGTGCCATCAATGTCGAGGGGGAGCTGTTTTTT.

This clone was seen only once. V is TRBV18 and J is TRBJ1-3; D is possibly TRBD1 (5 bases). Trimming stripped 3 bases from V and 0 bases from J, with 12 bases between. CDR3 length: 16 amino acids. Germline-derived CDR1 and CDR2 are KGHSH and LQKENI. As DNA, the CDR3 is TGTGCCAGCTCACCTTCGGGGGTCCCCTCTGGAAACACCATATATTTT. This sequence encodes CASSPSGVPSGNTIYF.

About this clone itself: Other DNA sequences in the same sample also yield this CDR3. The chain recombines TRBV28 with TRBJ1-2; D not certain. V shed 3 bases and J shed 3 bases, with 5 bases lying between them. CDR3 size: 12 residues. CDR1 and CDR2 from the germline V gene are MDHEN and SYDVKM. The CDR3: CASSLADYGYTF. CDR3 DNA: TGTGCCAGCAGTTTGGCGGACTATGGCTACACCTTC.

The V gene is TRBV4-2, the J gene TRBJ2-5; either TRBD1 or TRBD2 may supply D (5 bases each). The J call may be wrong; the DNA end is better matched by TRBJ2-7. Germline V lookup: CDR1 LGHNA, CDR2 YNFKEQ. This CDR3 spans 15 amino acids. CDR3 bases: TGTGCCAGCAGCCAAGCCCGGGGCCTAGGCTACGAGCAGTACTTC. Residues: CASSQARGLGYEQYF.

V gene TRBV7-2 combines with J gene TRBJ2-7; a possible D gene is TRBD2 (5 bases). From germline, CDR1 is SGHTA and CDR2 FQGNSA. V gave up 3 bases and J gave up 0 bases, with 6 bases separating them. This CDR3 has 13 amino acids. CDR3 loop: CASSFLASYEQYF. CDR3 DNA: TGTGCCAGCAGCTTCCTAGCCTCCTACGAGCAGTACTTC.